Listed here are 29 T cell receptor beta chains from one sample, sequenced in a study of blood T cell repertoires in COVID-19. Profiling relied on immunoSEQ multiplex PCR, and the TCRdb table lists in-frame clones only, not all of them. The top ten clones hold about 9.7% of a sample with about 180,000 clones, 86% of them seen once. Input material: peripheral blood. These receptors were obtained from a man aged 45-65 years with active or convalescent COVID-19.

The chain joins TRBV6-2 or TRBV6-3 to TRBJ1-4; D is unresolved. The CDR3 has 12 residues. V shed 4 bases and J shed 5 bases, with 5 bases lying between them. The germline V gene has CDR1 MNHEY and CDR2 SVGEGT. This chain's CDR3 is CASSFSNEKLFF. CDR3 bases: TGTGCCAGCAGTTTTTCAAATGAAAAACTGTTTTTT.

This clone appeared once. The chain employs TRBV5-1 and TRBJ1-4; D is ambiguous. Per the germline V gene, CDR1 is SGHRS and CDR2 is YFSETQ. The V gene lost 2 bases and the J gene lost 2 bases, with 7 bases spanning the gap. The CDR3 has 14 amino acids. Here the CDR3 DNA reads TGCGCCAGCAGCTTAGGAGGGACTAATGAAAAACTGTTTTTT. It specifies CASSLGGTNEKLFF.

The rearrangement links TRBV25-1 to TRBJ1-2; TRBD1 aligns across 7 bases. The V and J ends lost 1 base and 3 bases, in that order; junction bases with no gene match: 8. The CDR3 is 16 residues long. CDR1 is MGHDK and CDR2 is SYGVNS in the germline V gene. DNA of the CDR3: TGTGCCAGCAGTGAATGGCGCGCAGGGGGTGACTATGGCTACACCTTC. Protein sequence: CASSEWRAGGDYGYTF.

V usage is TRBV18 and J usage is TRBJ2-1, with 9 bases aligning to TRBD1. Losses at the gene ends were 2 bases for V and 9 bases for J; bases not matched to a gene: 8. This CDR3 is 15 amino acids long. Germline V gene sequence: CDR1 KGHSH, CDR2 LQKENI. For the CDR3, the DNA is TGTGCCAGCTCACCAGGGGGACAGGGTAGAGGTGAGCAGTTCTTC. Translating gives CASSPGGQGRGEQFF.

The rearrangement uses TRBV25-1 and TRBJ2-2; maybe TRBD2 (5 bases). The V gene's germline CDR1 is MGHDK and CDR2 SYGVNS. The CDR3 extends over 15 amino acids. V shed 7 bases and J shed 0 bases, with 12 bases lying between them. For the CDR3, the DNA is TGTGCCAGCACGGGAACAGTTGCGAACACCGGGGAGCTGTTTTTT. Amino acid sequence: CASTGTVANTGELFF. Full variable domain (outside the CDR3, taken from reference TRBV25-1 and TRBJ2-2): EADIYQTPRYLVIGTGKKITLECSQTMGHDKMYWYQQDPGMELHLIHYSYGVNSTEKGDLSSESTVSRIRTEHFPLTLESARPSHTSQYLCASTGTVANTGELFFGEGSRLTVL.

V is TRBV4-1 and J is TRBJ1-3; D uncertain. The CDR3 length is 13 residues. The V end lost 6 bases, the J end lost 3 bases, and 9 bases lay between the germline ends. CDR1 and CDR2 from the germline V gene are MGHRA and YSYEKL. The CDR3 protein is CASRAGGGNTIYF. Written as DNA, the CDR3 is TGCGCCAGCAGGGCAGGAGGTGGAAACACCATATATTTT.

The V call is TRBV9, the J call TRBJ2-6; 7 bases line up with TRBD2. V shed 3 bases, J shed 2 bases, and the junction held 5 bases outside the gene matches. Germline loops: CDR1 SGDLS, CDR2 YYNGEE. This CDR3 region has 16 residues. This CDR3 is CASSGLASAGANVLTF. CDR3 nucleotide sequence: TGTGCCAGCAGCGGACTAGCATCAGCTGGGGCCAACGTCCTGACTTTC.

The chain uses TRBV19 and TRBJ1-1; no firm D call. This CDR3 is 13 amino acids long. CDR1 is LNHDA and CDR2 is SQIVND in the germline V gene (reference sequence). The V gene lost 3 bases and the J gene lost 1 base, with 6 bases spanning the gap. In DNA form, the CDR3 reads TGTGCCAGTAGTATGACACAGAACACTGAAGCTTTCTTT. Its translation: CASSMTQNTEAFF.

The J gene is TRBJ1-5, the V gene TRBV4-3, with 7 bases aligning to TRBD1. With V trimmed by 1 base and J by 7 bases, 1 base remained unmatched. Germline V CDR1 and CDR2: LGHNA, YSLEER. The CDR3 consists of 13 residues. CDR3 nucleotides: TGCGCCAGCAGCCAAGGGACAGGACAGCCCCAGCATTTT. This codes for CASSQGTGQPQHF.

The V and J genes are TRBV19 and TRBJ1-2, with a possible D match to TRBD1 (5 bases). The V and J ends lost 11 bases and 5 bases respectively, with 15 bases between them. Looked up from germline, CDR1 is LNHDA and CDR2 is SQIVND (reference sequence). CDR3 length: 12 residues. The CDR3 loop reads CAGRDGGYGYTF. In DNA, the CDR3 is TGTGCCGGCAGAGACGGGGGGTATGGCTACACCTTC.

The rearrangement uses TRBV6-5 and TRBJ1-1, with 7 bases aligning to TRBD1. V shed 6 bases, J shed 4 bases, and the junction held 8 bases outside the gene matches. This CDR3 spans 14 amino acids. Germline assignment: CDR1 MNHEY and CDR2 SVGAGI. As DNA, the CDR3 is TGTGCCAGCAGGTCGGGACAGAGAGGCACTGAAGCTTTCTTT. Protein product: CASRSGQRGTEAFF.

In DNA form, the CDR3 reads TGTGCCACCAGTGATTCCGGACTCCTCGGCACAGATACGCAGTATTTT. It specifies CATSDSGLLGTDTQYF. V gene TRBV24-1 combines with J gene TRBJ2-3; maybe TRBD2 (5 bases). The V gene's germline CDR1 is KGHDR and CDR2 SFDVKD. Trimming cost V 2 bases and J 1 base, with 12 bases left between them. The CDR3 is made up of 16 amino acids.

The gene calls are TRBV7-2 and TRBJ1-2, with D possibly TRBD1 on 5 matching bases. The CDR3 contains 18 residues. Trimming took off 5 bases at V and 1 base at J, with 23 bases between the two ends. Germline V gives CDR1 SGHTA, CDR2 FQGNSA. The CDR3 spells CASSTPPADGTFNYGYTF. CDR3 coding DNA: TGTGCCAGCAGCACACCCCCCGCGGACGGGACTTTTAACTATGGCTACACCTTC.

This sequence joins TRBV6-5 and TRBJ2-7, with 10 bases identical to TRBD1. Germline CDR1 and CDR2: MNHEY and SVGAGI. CDR3 size: 15 residues. The junction had 7 bases not matched to a gene; V was cut back by 1 base and J by 7 bases. CDR3 DNA: TGTGCCAGCAGTTACTTCGGGACAGGGGTGGTGGAGCAGTACTTC. Residues: CASSYFGTGVVEQYF.

The rearrangement uses TRBV4-1 and TRBJ1-6; D possibly corresponds to TRBD1 (5 bases). Germline lookup yields CDR1 MGHRA and CDR2 YSYEKL. The CDR3 spans 14 residues. V was shortened by 0 bases and J by 9 bases, with 9 bases between the two germline ends. CDR3: CASSQEEGTSPLHF. For the CDR3, the DNA is TGCGCCAGCAGCCAAGAGGAGGGGACTTCACCCCTCCACTTT.

The chain carries TRBV30 and TRBJ2-3, with a weak D call TRBD2 (5 bases). Trimming stripped 2 bases from V and 2 bases from J, with 8 bases between. The length of the CDR3 is 13 residues. The V gene's germline CDR1 is GTSNPN and CDR2 SVGIG (reference sequence). The CDR3 region has the DNA TGTGCCTGGAGTTCGCTAGCCACAGATACGCAGTATTTT. Protein: CAWSSLATDTQYF.

The chain links TRBV19 to TRBJ2-7; 8 bases align to TRBD2. V was clipped by 6 bases and J by 0 bases; unmatched bases: 7. Germline values: CDR1 LNHDA, CDR2 SQIVND (reference sequence). This CDR3 is 15 amino acids long. CDR3 bases: TGTGCCAGTAGGCATAGCGGGGTCCCCTCCTACGAGCAGTACTTC. This translates into CASRHSGVPSYEQYF.

V gene TRBV12-3 or TRBV12-4 combines with J gene TRBJ2-3; a possible D gene is TRBD2 (6 bases). Trimming removed 8 bases at V and 1 base at J, with 10 bases between. The CDR3 length is 13 residues. CDR3: CASGGLRTDTQYF. The CDR3, as DNA: TGTGCCAGCGGGGGACTCCGCACAGATACGCAGTATTTT.

V gene TRBV7-9 combines with J gene TRBJ1-1; D is uncertain. The CDR3 spans 12 residues. Germline CDR1 reads SEHNR; CDR2 reads FQNEAQ (reference sequence). Trimming took 5 bases from V and 8 from J, leaving 12 bases between them. The CDR3 loop is CASSRESREAFF. The CDR3 nucleotides read TGTGCCAGCAGCAGAGAGAGCCGGGAAGCTTTCTTT.

DNA of the CDR3: TGTGCCATCAGTGACAGGGAAGACGGGGAGCTGTTTTTT. This translates into CAISDREDGELFF. The genes are TRBV10-3 and TRBJ2-2; tentatively, D is TRBD1 (5 bases). The CDR3 consists of 13 residues. The V end was cut by 3 bases, the J end by 7 bases, with 9 bases between. Germline CDR1 and CDR2: ENHRY and SYGVKD.

The sample holds a few counts of this clone. The chain couples TRBV6-5 to TRBJ2-3; D not resolved. The CDR3 runs to 15 residues. CDR1 is MNHEY, CDR2 SVGAGI, per germline. V dropped 6 bases and J dropped 0 bases, with 13 bases sitting between them. The CDR3 nucleotides read TGTGCCAGCAGACACAGATTTTCTAGCACAGATACGCAGTATTTT. Amino acid sequence: CASRHRFSSTDTQYF.

This chain links TRBV19 with TRBJ2-3, with a tentative D call TRBD2 (6 bases). CDR3 length equals 14 residues. V was cut by 5 bases and J by 2 bases, with 11 bases left in between. Germline-derived CDR1 and CDR2 are LNHDA and SQIVND (reference sequence). This CDR3 reads CASSPRTTTDTQYF. The CDR3 DNA is TGTGCCAGTAGTCCCCGGACTACCACAGATACGCAGTATTTT.

The J gene is TRBJ2-6, the V gene TRBV4-1; D remains ambiguous. Germline V CDR1 and CDR2: MGHRA, YSYEKL. V lost 4 bases and J 3 bases, leaving 13 bases between the germline ends. This CDR3 region has 16 residues. The CDR3 spells CASSLQPGVGANVLTF. DNA of the CDR3: TGCGCCAGCAGCCTCCAGCCGGGTGTTGGGGCCAACGTCCTGACTTTC.

The chain couples TRBV7-2 to TRBJ1-5; 10 nucleotides agree with TRBD1. The CDR3 extends over 15 amino acids. Trimming took 5 bases from V and 3 from J; bases not matched to a gene: 4. The germline V gene has CDR1 SGHTA and CDR2 FQGNSA. CDR3 DNA sequence: TGTGCCAGCAGCATGGGGACAGGGGACAATCAGCCCCAGCATTTT. Protein product: CASSMGTGDNQPQHF.

The chain recombines TRBV28 with TRBJ2-3; 9 bases map to TRBD1. Germline V gene lookup returns CDR1 MDHEN and CDR2 SYDVKM. V shed 5 bases and J 1 base; nucleotides not matched to a gene: 10. CDR3 length: 17 amino acids. Here the CDR3 DNA reads TGTGCCAGCAGTGAACCCGGGACAGGGTTTGGCACAGATACGCAGTATTTT. This translates into CASSEPGTGFGTDTQYF.

The chain recombines TRBV6-5 with TRBJ1-1; 11 positions agree with TRBD1. The CDR3 is made up of 14 amino acids. Unmatched junction bases numbered 3, after V lost 5 bases and J lost 4 bases. CDR1 is MNHEY and CDR2 is SVGAGI in the germline V gene. In DNA, the CDR3 is TGTGCCAGCAGTCCCGGGACAGGGGGCACTGAAGCTTTCTTT. This translates into CASSPGTGGTEAFF.

This chain joins TRBV4-1 and TRBJ2-1, with D unresolved. The CDR3 is 12 residues long. The V gene's germline CDR1 is MGHRA and CDR2 YSYEKL. The V end lost 1 base, the J end lost 8 bases, and 6 bases lay between the germline ends. The CDR3 DNA sequence: TGCGCCAGCAGCCAAGCCCTTCATGAGCAGTTCTTC. The encoded protein is CASSQALHEQFF.

The V and J genes are TRBV15 and TRBJ2-3; 9 nucleotides align to TRBD2. Trimming removed 5 bases from V and 1 base from J; junction bases left unmatched: 22. CDR1 and CDR2 from the germline V gene are LNHNV and YYDKDF (reference sequence). CDR3 length: 21 amino acids. CDR3: CATSLLSASGVRRARTDTQYF. CDR3 in DNA: TGTGCCACCAGCTTACTCTCGGCTAGCGGGGTGAGACGAGCTCGCACAGATACGCAGTATTTT.

The chain uses TRBV9 and TRBJ1-3, with TRBD1 identical over 12 bases. V shed 0 bases and J 4 bases; nucleotides not matched to a gene: 2. CDR3 size: 16 residues. Germline loops: CDR1 SGDLS, CDR2 YYNGEE. Here the CDR3 reads CASSVAGTGGGNTIYF. CDR3 DNA sequence: TGTGCCAGCAGCGTAGCCGGGACAGGGGGCGGAAACACCATATATTTT.